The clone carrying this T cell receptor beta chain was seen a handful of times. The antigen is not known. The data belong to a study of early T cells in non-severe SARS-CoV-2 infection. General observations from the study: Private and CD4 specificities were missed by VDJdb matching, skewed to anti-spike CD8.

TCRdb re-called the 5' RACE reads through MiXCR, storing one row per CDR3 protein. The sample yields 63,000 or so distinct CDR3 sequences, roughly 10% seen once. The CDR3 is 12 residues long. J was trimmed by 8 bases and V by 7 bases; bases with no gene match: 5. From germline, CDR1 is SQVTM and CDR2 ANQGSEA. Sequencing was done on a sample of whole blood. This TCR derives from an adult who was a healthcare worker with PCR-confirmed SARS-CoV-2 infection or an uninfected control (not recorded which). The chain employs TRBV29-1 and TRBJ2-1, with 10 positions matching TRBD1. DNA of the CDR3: TGCAGCGGGGACAGGGGAGGGGATGAGCAGTTCTTC. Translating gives CSGDRGGDEQFF.